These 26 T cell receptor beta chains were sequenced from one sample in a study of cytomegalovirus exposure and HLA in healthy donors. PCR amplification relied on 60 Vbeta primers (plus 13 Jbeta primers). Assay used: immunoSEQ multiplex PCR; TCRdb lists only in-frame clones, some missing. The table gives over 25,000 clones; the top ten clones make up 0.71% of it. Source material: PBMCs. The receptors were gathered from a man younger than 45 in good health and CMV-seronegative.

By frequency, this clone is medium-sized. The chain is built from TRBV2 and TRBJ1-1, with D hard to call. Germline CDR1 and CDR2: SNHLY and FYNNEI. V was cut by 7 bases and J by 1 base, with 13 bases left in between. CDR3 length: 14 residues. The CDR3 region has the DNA TGTGCCAGCACCCCGAGGGAGAGGAACACTGAAGCTTTCTTT. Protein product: CASTPRERNTEAFF. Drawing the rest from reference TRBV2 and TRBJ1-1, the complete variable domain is EPEVTQTPSHQVTQMGQEVILRCVPISNHLYFYWYRQILGQKVEFLVSFYNNEISEKSEIFDDQFSVERPDGSNFTLKIRSTKLEDSAMYFCASTPRERNTEAFFGQGTRLTVV.

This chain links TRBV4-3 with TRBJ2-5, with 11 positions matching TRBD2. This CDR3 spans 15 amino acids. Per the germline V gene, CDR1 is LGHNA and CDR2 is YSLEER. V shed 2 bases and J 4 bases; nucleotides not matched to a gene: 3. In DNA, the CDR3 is TGCGCCAGCAGCCAACTGCTAGCGGGGGGAGAGACCCAGTACTTC. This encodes CASSQLLAGGETQYF.

CDR3 coding DNA: TGTGCCAGCAACGAAGGGACACATGAGCAGTTCTTC. Translating it yields CASNEGTHEQFF. The chain has TRBV2 and TRBJ2-1, with D possibly being TRBD1 (6 bases). Germline values: CDR1 SNHLY, CDR2 FYNNEI. The CDR3 runs 12 residues. The V end lost 7 bases, the J end lost 8 bases, and 12 bases lay between the germline ends. Drawing the rest from reference TRBV2 and TRBJ2-1, the complete variable domain is EPEVTQTPSHQVTQMGQEVILRCVPISNHLYFYWYRQILGQKVEFLVSFYNNEISEKSEIFDDQFSVERPDGSNFTLKIRSTKLEDSAMYFCASNEGTHEQFFGPGTRLTVL.

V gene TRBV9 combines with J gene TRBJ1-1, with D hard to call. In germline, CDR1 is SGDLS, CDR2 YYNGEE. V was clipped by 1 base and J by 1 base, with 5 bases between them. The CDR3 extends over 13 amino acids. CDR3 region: CASSVSGNTEAFF. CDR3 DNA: TGTGCCAGCAGCGTATCCGGGAACACTGAAGCTTTCTTT. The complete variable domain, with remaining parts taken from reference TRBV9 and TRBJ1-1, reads DSGVTQTPKHLITATGQRVTLRCSPRSGDLSVYWYQQSLDQGLQFLIQYYNGEERAKGNILERFSAQQFPDLHSELNLSSLELGDSALYFCASSVSGNTEAFFGQGTRLTVV.

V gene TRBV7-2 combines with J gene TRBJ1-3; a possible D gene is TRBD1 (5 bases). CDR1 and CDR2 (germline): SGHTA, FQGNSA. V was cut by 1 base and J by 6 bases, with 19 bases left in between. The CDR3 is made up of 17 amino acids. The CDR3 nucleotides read TGTGCCAGCAGCTTAGTCTTCATTGGTGGGGCGGCAAACACCATATATTTT. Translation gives CASSLVFIGGAANTIYF.

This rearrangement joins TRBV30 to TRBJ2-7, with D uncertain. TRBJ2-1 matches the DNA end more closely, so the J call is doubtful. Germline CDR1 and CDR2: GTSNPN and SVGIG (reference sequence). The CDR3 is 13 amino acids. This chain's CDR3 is CAWTNGFGDEQFF. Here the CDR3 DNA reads TGTGCCTGGACTAACGGATTCGGAGATGAGCAGTTCTTC.

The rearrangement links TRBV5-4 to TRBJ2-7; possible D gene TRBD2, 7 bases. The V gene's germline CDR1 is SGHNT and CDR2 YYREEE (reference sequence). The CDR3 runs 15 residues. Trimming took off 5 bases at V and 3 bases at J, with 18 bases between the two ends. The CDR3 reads CASRGGLADNYEQYF. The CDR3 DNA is TGTGCCAGCAGGGGGGGGCTAGCCGACAACTACGAGCAGTACTTC.

The CDR3 reads CASSGGLLGRLNEKLFF. In nucleotides, the CDR3 is TGTGCCAGCAGTGGTGGACTGTTAGGCAGGCTTAATGAAAAACTGTTTTTT. The rearrangement links TRBV25-1 to TRBJ1-4; D is ambiguous. This CDR3 is 17 amino acids long. Trimming removed 4 bases at V and 4 bases at J, with 19 bases between. In germline, CDR1 is MGHDK, CDR2 SYGVNS.

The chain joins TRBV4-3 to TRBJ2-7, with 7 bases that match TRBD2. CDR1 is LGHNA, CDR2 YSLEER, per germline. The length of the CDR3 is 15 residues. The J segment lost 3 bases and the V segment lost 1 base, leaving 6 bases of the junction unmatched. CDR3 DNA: TGCGCCAGCAGCCAAGGGGTAGCGGGTCTCTACGAGCAGTACTTC. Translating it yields CASSQGVAGLYEQYF.

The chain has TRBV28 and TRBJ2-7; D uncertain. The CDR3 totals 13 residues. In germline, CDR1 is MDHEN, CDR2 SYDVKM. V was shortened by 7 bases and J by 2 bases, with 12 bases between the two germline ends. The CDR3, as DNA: TGTGCCAGCACTAACCCTCTTCCCTACGAGCAGTACTTC. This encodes CASTNPLPYEQYF.

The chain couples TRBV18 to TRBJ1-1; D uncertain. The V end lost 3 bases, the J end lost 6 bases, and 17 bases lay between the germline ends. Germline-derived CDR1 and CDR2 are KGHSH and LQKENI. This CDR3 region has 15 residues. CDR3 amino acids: CASSPFPLGHSEAFF. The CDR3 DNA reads TGTGCCAGCTCACCCTTCCCCCTCGGTCACTCTGAAGCTTTCTTT.

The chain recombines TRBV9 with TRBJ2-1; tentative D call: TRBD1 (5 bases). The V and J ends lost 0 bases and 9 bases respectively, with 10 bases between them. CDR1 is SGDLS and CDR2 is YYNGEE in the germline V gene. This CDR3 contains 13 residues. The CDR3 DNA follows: TGTGCCAGCAGCGTAGCCCCAGGGATTGAGCAGTTCTTC. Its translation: CASSVAPGIEQFF.

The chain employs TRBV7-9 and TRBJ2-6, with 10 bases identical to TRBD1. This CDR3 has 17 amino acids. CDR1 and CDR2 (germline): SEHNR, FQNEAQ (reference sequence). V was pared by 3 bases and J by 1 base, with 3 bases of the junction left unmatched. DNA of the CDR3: TGTGCCAGCAGCTTCGGACAGGGGGATTCTGGGGCCAACGTCCTGACTTTC. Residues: CASSFGQGDSGANVLTF.

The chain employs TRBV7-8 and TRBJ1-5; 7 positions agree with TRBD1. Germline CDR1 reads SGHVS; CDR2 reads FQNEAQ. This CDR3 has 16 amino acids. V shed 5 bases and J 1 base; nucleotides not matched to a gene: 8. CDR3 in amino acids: CASSLRTGDSNQPQHF. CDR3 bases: TGTGCCAGCAGCCTAAGGACAGGAGACAGCAATCAGCCCCAGCATTTT.

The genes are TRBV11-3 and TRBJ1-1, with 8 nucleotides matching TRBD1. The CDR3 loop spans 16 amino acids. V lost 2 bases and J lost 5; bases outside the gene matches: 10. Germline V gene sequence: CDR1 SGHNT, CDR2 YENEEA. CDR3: CASSLQGRGRETEAFF. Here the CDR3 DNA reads TGTGCCAGCAGCTTACAGGGCAGGGGGCGGGAGACTGAAGCTTTCTTT.

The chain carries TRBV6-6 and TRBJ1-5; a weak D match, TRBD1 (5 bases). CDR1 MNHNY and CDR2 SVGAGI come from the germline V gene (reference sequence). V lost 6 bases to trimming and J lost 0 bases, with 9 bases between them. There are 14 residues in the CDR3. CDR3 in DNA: TGTGCCAGCAGCAAGACAGATAGCAATCAGCCCCAGCATTTT. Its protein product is CASSKTDSNQPQHF.

CDR3 sequence (DNA): TGTGCCAGCAGCTTAGGGTTGCTAGCGGGGGATACGCAGTATTTT. This gives the protein CASSLGLLAGDTQYF. The V gene is TRBV7-8, the J gene TRBJ2-3; 9 bases fit TRBD2. The germline V gene has CDR1 SGHVS and CDR2 FQNEAQ. The CDR3 runs 15 residues. V lost 1 base, J lost 6 bases, and 5 bases stayed unmatched.

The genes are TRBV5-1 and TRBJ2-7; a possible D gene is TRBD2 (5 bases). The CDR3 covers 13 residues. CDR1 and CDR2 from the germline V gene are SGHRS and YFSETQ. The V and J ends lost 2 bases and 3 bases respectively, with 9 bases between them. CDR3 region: CASSLWAGYEQYF. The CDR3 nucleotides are TGCGCCAGCAGCTTATGGGCGGGCTACGAGCAGTACTTC.

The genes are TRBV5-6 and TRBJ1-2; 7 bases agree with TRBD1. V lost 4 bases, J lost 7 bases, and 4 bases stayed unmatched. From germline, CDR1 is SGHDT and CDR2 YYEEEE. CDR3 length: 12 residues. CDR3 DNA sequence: TGTGCCAGCAGCACAGGGGTGGGTGGCTACACCTTC. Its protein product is CASSTGVGGYTF.

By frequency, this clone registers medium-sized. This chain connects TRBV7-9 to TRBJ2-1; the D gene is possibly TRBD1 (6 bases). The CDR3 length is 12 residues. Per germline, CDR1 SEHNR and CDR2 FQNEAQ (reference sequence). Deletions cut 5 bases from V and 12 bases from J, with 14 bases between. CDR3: CASSPVGAGQFF. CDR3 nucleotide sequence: TGTGCCAGCAGCCCCGTGGGGGCAGGGCAGTTCTTC.

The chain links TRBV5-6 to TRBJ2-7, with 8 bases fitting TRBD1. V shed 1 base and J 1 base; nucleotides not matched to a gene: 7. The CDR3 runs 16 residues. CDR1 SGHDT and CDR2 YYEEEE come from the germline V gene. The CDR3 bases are TGTGCCAGCAGCTTGCTGGGTCAGGGGGCTTCCTACGAGCAGTACTTC. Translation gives CASSLLGQGASYEQYF.

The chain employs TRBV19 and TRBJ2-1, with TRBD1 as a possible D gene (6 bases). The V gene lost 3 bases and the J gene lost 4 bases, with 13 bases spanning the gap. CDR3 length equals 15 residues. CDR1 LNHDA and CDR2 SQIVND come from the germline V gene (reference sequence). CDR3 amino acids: CASSMGAGAYNEQFF. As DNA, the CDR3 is TGTGCCAGTAGTATGGGGGCGGGCGCTTACAATGAGCAGTTCTTC.

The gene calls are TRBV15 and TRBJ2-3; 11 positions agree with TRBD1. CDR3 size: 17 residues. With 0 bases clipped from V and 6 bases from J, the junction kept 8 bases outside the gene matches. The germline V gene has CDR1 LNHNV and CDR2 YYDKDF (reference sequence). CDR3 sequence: CATSRESGTGGWDTQYF. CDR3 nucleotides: TGTGCCACCAGCAGAGAATCCGGGACAGGGGGGTGGGATACGCAGTATTTT.

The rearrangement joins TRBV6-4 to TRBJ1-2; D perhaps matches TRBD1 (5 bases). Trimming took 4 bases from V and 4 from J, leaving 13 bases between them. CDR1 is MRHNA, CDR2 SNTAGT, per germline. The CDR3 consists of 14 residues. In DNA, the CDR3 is TGTGCCAGCAGTGTTTCGGGGGAGAGCTATGGCTACACCTTC. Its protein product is CASSVSGESYGYTF.

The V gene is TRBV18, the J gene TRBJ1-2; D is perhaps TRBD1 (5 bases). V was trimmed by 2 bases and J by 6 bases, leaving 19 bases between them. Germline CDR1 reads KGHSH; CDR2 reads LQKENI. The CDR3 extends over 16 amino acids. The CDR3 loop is CASSPFQGAAVDGYTF. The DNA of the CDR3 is TGTGCCAGCTCACCATTCCAGGGCGCTGCCGTCGATGGCTACACCTTC. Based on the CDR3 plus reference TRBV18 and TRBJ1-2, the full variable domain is NAGVMQNPRHLVRRRGQEARLRCSPMKGHSHVYWYRQLPEEGLKFMVYLQKENIIDESGMPKERFSAEFPKEGPSILRIQQVVRGDSAAYFCASSPFQGAAVDGYTFGSGTRLTVV.

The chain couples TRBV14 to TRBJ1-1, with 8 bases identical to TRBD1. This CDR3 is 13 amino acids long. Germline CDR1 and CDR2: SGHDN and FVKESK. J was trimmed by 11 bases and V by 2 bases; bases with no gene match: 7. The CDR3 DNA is TGTGCCAGCAGCCAACAGGGGGCGCGTGTCGCTTTCTTT. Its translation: CASSQQGARVAFF.